One sample yielded the 5 T cell receptor beta chains listed below, sequenced in a study of blood T cell repertoires in COVID-19. Libraries were prepared by immunoSEQ multiplex PCR; TCRdb keeps only in-frame clonotypes and omits some of them. The sample records about 320,000 clones, around 92% being singletons. Sequencing was performed on peripheral blood. The receptors were sampled from a woman in her thirties with COVID-19, enrolled during active disease.

The chain carries TRBV24-1 and TRBJ2-3; D perhaps matches TRBD2 (6 bases). V was trimmed by 8 bases and J by 0 bases, leaving 8 bases between them. This CDR3 has 13 amino acids. From germline, CDR1 is KGHDR and CDR2 SFDVKD. Here the CDR3 reads CATIGGSTDTQYF. In DNA, the CDR3 is TGTGCCACCATCGGGGGAAGCACAGATACGCAGTATTTT.

The chain uses TRBV27 and TRBJ2-7; D is perhaps TRBD1 (5 bases). The CDR3 is 14 amino acids. Trimming took 3 bases from V and 3 from J, leaving 12 bases between them. Germline-derived CDR1 and CDR2 are MNHEY and SMNVEV (reference sequence). The CDR3 is CASSFQGPHYEQYF. As DNA, the CDR3 is TGTGCCAGCAGTTTCCAGGGCCCCCACTACGAGCAGTACTTC.

V is TRBV5-4 and J is TRBJ1-2; D is undetermined. The CDR3 is made up of 16 amino acids. V gave up 6 bases and J gave up 4 bases, with 22 bases separating them. Germline-derived CDR1 and CDR2 are SGHNT and YYREEE (reference sequence). The CDR3: CASTTGKTLSSYGYTF. The CDR3 DNA sequence: TGTGCCAGCACCACCGGGAAAACTCTAAGTAGCTATGGCTACACCTTC.

This chain uses TRBV18 with TRBJ2-1; 12 bases align to TRBD2. The CDR3 is 18 residues long. In germline, CDR1 is KGHSH, CDR2 LQKENI. V lost 5 bases and J lost 3; bases outside the gene matches: 11. The CDR3 region is CASSTTEWTSGDYNEQFF. The CDR3 DNA reads TGTGCCAGCTCAACAACCGAATGGACTAGCGGGGACTACAATGAGCAGTTCTTC. Full variable domain (rest looked up from reference TRBV18 and TRBJ2-1): NAGVMQNPRHLVRRRGQEARLRCSPMKGHSHVYWYRQLPEEGLKFMVYLQKENIIDESGMPKERFSAEFPKEGPSILRIQQVVRGDSAAYFCASSTTEWTSGDYNEQFFGPGTRLTVL.

The chain has TRBV19 and TRBJ1-2, with no clear D. V lost 0 bases and J 8 bases, leaving 13 bases between the germline ends. This CDR3 comprises 14 residues. CDR1 and CDR2 (germline): LNHDA, SQIVND (reference sequence). CDR3 DNA: TGTGCCAGTAGTATAGACGGGAAGTCGGGCGGCTACACCTTC. Protein: CASSIDGKSGGYTF.